This TCR beta chain was captured by sequencing in a study of OX40 agonist ivuxolimab in advanced cancers. Across the study: Partial responses were achieved by three patients: one hepatocellular carcinoma, two cutaneous melanoma.

This CDR3 region has 15 residues. Germline V gene data show CDR1 as SGHRS and CDR2 as YFSETQ. Anyone with autoimmune disease history or systemic immunosuppression was excluded. Here immunoSEQ multiplex PCR was the method, and the copy in TCRdb shows in-frame clones only, minus some. Found here are more than 70,000 clones, approximately 84% of them singletons; the top ten hold roughly 4.7%. Details on this clone: One end of the junction does not line up with germline, which may come from a read error.

This clonotype was sampled from an adult with an advanced solid tumor such as melanoma, head and neck, liver or kidney cancer. Sequencing was performed on CD4+ or CD8+ T cells sorted from blood, taken in a trial of the OX40 agonist ivuxolimab. V usage is TRBV5-1 and J usage is TRBJ2-1; 8 bases match TRBD2. The CDR3 DNA reads TGCGCCGGCAGCGTACTAGCGGACCCATACAATGAGCAGTTCTTC. It is translated as CAGSVLADPYNEQFF.